This TCR beta chain was retrieved from a study of T cell responses to AZD1222 COVID-19 vaccine. Study-wide points: Close to half of spike-specific TCRs reportedly recognize unmutated variant regions. Spike-specific TCR breadth and depth went up after people got two AZD1222 doses.

With respect to this clone: Antigen unknown.

TCRdb's table, derived via immunoSEQ multiplex PCR, lists solely in-frame clones and lacks some. The sample shows roughly 98,000 clones, roughly 80% of them seen only once. Recipients boosted at about 4 weeks or about 12 weeks are pooled. This sample comprised peripheral blood, obtained 28 days after the second AZD1222 dose. This clonotype originated in an adult who received the AZD1222 COVID-19 vaccine.

The DNA for the CDR3 is TGTGCCTCGGGACAGGGGGTTGAGGGGACCCAGTACTTC. It encodes CASGQGVEGTQYF. The rearrangement links TRBV19 to TRBJ2-5; 11 bases align to TRBD1. The CDR3 contains 13 residues. Germline assignment: CDR1 LNHDA and CDR2 SQIVND (reference sequence). Unmatched junction bases numbered 9, after V lost 11 bases and J lost 7 bases. The full variable domain, rest sourced from reference TRBV19 and TRBJ2-5, is DGGITQSPKYLFRKEGQNVTLSCEQNLNHDAMYWYRQDPGQGLRLIYYSQIVNDFQKGDIAEGYSVSREKKESFPLTVTSAQKNPTAFYLCASGQGVEGTQYFGPGTRLLVL.